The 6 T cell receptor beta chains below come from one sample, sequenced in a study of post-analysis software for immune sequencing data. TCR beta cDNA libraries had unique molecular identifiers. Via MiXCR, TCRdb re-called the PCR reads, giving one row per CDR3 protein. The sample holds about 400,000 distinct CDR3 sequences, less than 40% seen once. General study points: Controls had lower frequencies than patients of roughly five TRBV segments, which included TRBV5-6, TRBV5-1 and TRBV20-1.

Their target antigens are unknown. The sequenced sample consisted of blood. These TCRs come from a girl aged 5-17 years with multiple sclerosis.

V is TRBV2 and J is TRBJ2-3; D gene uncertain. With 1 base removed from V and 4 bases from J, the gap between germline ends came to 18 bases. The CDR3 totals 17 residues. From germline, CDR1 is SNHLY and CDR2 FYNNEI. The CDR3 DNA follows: TGTGCCAGCAGTGAAGTTGGAATTACTCCTAAGTCAGATACGCAGTATTTT. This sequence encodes CASSEVGITPKSDTQYF.

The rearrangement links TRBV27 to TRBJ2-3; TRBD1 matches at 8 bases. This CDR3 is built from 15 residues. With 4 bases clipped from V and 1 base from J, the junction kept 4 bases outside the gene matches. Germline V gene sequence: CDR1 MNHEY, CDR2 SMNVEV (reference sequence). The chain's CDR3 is CASSSGQVGTDTQYF. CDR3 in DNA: TGTGCCAGCAGTTCGGGACAGGTGGGCACAGATACGCAGTATTTT.

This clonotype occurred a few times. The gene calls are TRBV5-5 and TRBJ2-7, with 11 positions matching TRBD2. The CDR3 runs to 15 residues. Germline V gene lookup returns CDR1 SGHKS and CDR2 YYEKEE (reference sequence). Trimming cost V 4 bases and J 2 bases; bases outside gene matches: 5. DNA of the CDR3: TGTGCCAGCAGCACGGGACTAGCGGTTACCTACGAGCAGTACTTC. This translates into CASSTGLAVTYEQYF. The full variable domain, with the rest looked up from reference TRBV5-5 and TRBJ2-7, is DAGVTQSPTHLIKTRGQQVTLRCSPISGHKSVSWYQQVLGQGPQFIFQYYEKEERGRGNFPDRFSARQFPNYSSELNVNALLLGDSALYLCASSTGLAVTYEQYFGPGTRLTVT.

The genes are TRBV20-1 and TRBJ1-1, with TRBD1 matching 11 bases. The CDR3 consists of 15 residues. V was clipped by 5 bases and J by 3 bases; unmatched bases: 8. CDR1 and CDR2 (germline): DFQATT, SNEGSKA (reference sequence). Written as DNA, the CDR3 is TGCAGTGCTCGTGACCGGGACAGGGGGGACACTGAAGCTTTCTTT. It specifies CSARDRDRGDTEAFF.

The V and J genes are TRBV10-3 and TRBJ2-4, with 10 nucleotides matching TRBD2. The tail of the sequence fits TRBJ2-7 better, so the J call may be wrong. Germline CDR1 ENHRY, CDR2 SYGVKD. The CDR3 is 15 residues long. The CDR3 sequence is CAISEIAGGAAEQYF. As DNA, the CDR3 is TGTGCCATCAGTGAGATAGCGGGGGGCGCCGCCGAGCAGTACTTC.

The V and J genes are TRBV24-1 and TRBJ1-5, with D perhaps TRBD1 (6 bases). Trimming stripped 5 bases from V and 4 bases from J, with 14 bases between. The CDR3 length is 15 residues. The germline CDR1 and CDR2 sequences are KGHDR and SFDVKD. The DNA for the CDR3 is TGTGCCACCAGTGCCCCGCGACAGGCGAATCAGCCCCAGCATTTT. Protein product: CATSAPRQANQPQHF.